These 20 T cell receptor beta chains originate from one sample sequenced in a study of blood T cell repertoires in COVID-19 (dated by TCRdb to the early 2020s). Receptor libraries were prepared by the immunoSEQ multiplex PCR assay. TCRdb took over this immuneACCESS table, retaining in-frame rearrangements with V and J assigned. Such tables are incomplete; in checked studies, under half of the missing clones stem from an unresolved V gene, and the remainder is unexplained. The sample table records fewer than 350,000 clones; approximately 86% of these occur just once. The ten top clones hold just over 9.5% of the sample. The material sequenced was peripheral blood. These receptors came from a man aged 25 to 45 with COVID-19, enrolled during active disease.

The chain couples TRBV28 to TRBJ2-2; D is undetermined. The CDR3 covers 16 residues. The V gene's germline CDR1 is MDHEN and CDR2 SYDVKM. Trimming shortened V by 5 bases and J by 0 bases, and 13 bases separated the two germline ends. CDR3 residues: CASSTYPFANTGELFF. The CDR3 DNA follows: TGTGCCAGCAGTACCTATCCTTTCGCGAACACCGGGGAGCTGTTTTTT.

The chain links TRBV7-9 to TRBJ2-7; D uncertain. Germline V gene lookup returns CDR1 SEHNR and CDR2 FQNEAQ (reference sequence). CDR3 length equals 13 residues. V dropped 1 base and J dropped 6 bases, with 10 bases sitting between them. The CDR3 loop is CASSLVVPSEQYF. The CDR3 DNA is TGTGCCAGCAGCTTAGTTGTCCCCTCCGAGCAGTACTTC.

The CDR3: CASSPTGWGTDTQYF. CDR3 DNA: TGTGCCAGCAGCCCCACAGGGTGGGGCACAGATACGCAGTATTTT. The genes are TRBV7-3 and TRBJ2-3; maybe TRBD1 (6 bases). The CDR3 extends over 15 amino acids. V was pared by 5 bases and J by 1 base, with 13 bases between. Germline assignment: CDR1 SGHTA and CDR2 FQGTGA.

The chain has TRBV7-3 and TRBJ2-1; 10 bases align to TRBD2. The CDR3 is 15 residues long. Germline CDR1 SGHTA, CDR2 FQGTGA. V lost 2 bases to trimming and J lost 6 bases; unmatched junction nucleotides: 4. The chain's CDR3 is CASSLAAGGRNEQFF. CDR3 nucleotide sequence: TGTGCCAGCAGCTTAGCAGCGGGGGGGCGCAATGAGCAGTTCTTC.

The chain combines TRBV11-3 with TRBJ2-5, with D possibly TRBD1 on 6 matching bases. CDR3 length: 13 residues. Trimming stripped 3 bases from V and 2 bases from J, with 7 bases between. The germline V gene has CDR1 SGHNT and CDR2 YENEEA. CDR3: CASSFDRQETQYF. The CDR3 DNA reads TGTGCCAGCAGCTTCGACAGGCAAGAGACCCAGTACTTC.

The rearrangement uses TRBV19 and TRBJ2-4; the D is unclear. V was cut by 4 bases and J by 5 bases, with 6 bases left in between. The CDR3 spans 12 residues. Germline CDR1 and CDR2: LNHDA and SQIVND (reference sequence). The CDR3 sequence is CASSTAENIQYF. In nucleotides, the CDR3 is TGTGCCAGTAGTACGGCGGAAAACATTCAGTACTTC.

This rearrangement joins TRBV11-3 to TRBJ2-3; D perhaps matches TRBD2 (5 bases). CDR1 is SGHNT and CDR2 is YENEEA in the germline V gene. V lost 3 bases to trimming and J lost 8 bases, with 12 bases between them. This CDR3 spans 13 amino acids. DNA for the CDR3: TGTGCCAGCAGCTTTGCTCTACGGGGTACGCAGTATTTT. This codes for CASSFALRGTQYF. Full variable domain (remainder filled in from reference TRBV11-3 and TRBJ2-3): EAGVVQSPRYKIIEKKQPVAFWCNPISGHNTLYWYLQNLGQGPELLIRYENEEAVDDSQLPKDRFSAERLKGVDSTLKIQPAELGDSAVYLCASSFALRGTQYFGPGTRLTVL.

This clone was seen once. The rearrangement links TRBV30 to TRBJ1-5; D call uncertain. The CDR3 extends over 17 amino acids. Trimming stripped 0 bases from V and 3 bases from J, with 18 bases between. The germline CDR1 and CDR2 sequences are GTSNPN and SVGIG (reference sequence). The CDR3 sequence is CAWSVDLIRAYNQPQHF. Here the CDR3 DNA reads TGTGCCTGGAGTGTTGATCTTATTAGAGCTTACAATCAGCCCCAGCATTTT. Full variable domain (rest looked up from reference TRBV30 and TRBJ1-5): SQTIHQWPATLVQPVGSPLSLECTVEGTSNPNLYWYRQAAGRGLQLLFYSVGIGQISSEVPQNLSASRPQDRQFILSSKKLLLSDSGFYLCAWSVDLIRAYNQPQHFGDGTRLSIL.

This clone was observed a handful of times. This chain links TRBV28 with TRBJ1-5; D ambiguous. Trimming pared 8 bases from V and 6 bases from J, leaving 11 bases between. The CDR3 loop spans 12 amino acids. Per germline, CDR1 MDHEN and CDR2 SYDVKM. Here the CDR3 DNA reads TGTGCCAGCGGGGAGGGAACTCAGCCCCAGCATTTT. Translated: CASGEGTQPQHF. The full variable domain, its missing parts supplied by reference TRBV28 and TRBJ1-5, is DVKVTQSSRYLVKRTGEKVFLECVQDMDHENMFWYRQDPGLGLRLIYFSYDVKMKEKGDIPEGYSVSREKKERFSLILESASTNQTSMYLCASGEGTQPQHFGDGTRLSIL.

The chain recombines TRBV14 with TRBJ2-1; D is possibly TRBD1 (7 bases). V lost 3 bases and J 3 bases, leaving 18 bases between the germline ends. The V gene's germline CDR1 is SGHDN and CDR2 FVKESK. This CDR3 has 17 amino acids. The CDR3 here is CASSHLSGGLLYNEQFF. Written as DNA, the CDR3 is TGTGCCAGCAGCCACCTATCAGGGGGGCTCCTCTACAATGAGCAGTTCTTC.

This chain joins TRBV9 and TRBJ1-5; D gene unclear. Germline V lookup: CDR1 SGDLS, CDR2 YYNGEE. V was pared by 3 bases and J by 3 bases, with 10 bases between. CDR3 size: 14 residues. The CDR3: CASSAAGNNQPQHF. The CDR3 coding sequence is TGTGCCAGCAGCGCAGCAGGAAACAATCAGCCCCAGCATTTT. The variable domain in full, completed from reference TRBV9 and TRBJ1-5, reads DSGVTQTPKHLITATGQRVTLRCSPRSGDLSVYWYQQSLDQGLQFLIQYYNGEERAKGNILERFSAQQFPDLHSELNLSSLELGDSALYFCASSAAGNNQPQHFGDGTRLSIL.

The chain couples TRBV5-1 to TRBJ1-4, with TRBD1 identical over 9 bases. The V gene's germline CDR1 is SGHRS and CDR2 YFSETQ. The V and J ends lost 3 bases and 6 bases, in that order; junction bases with no gene match: 3. CDR3 length: 14 amino acids. The CDR3 loop reads CASSSWTGDEKLFF. Written as DNA, the CDR3 is TGCGCCAGCAGCTCTTGGACAGGGGATGAAAAACTGTTTTTT.

V gene TRBV10-3 combines with J gene TRBJ1-3; possible D gene TRBD1, 6 bases. Germline values: CDR1 ENHRY, CDR2 SYGVKD. The CDR3 extends over 14 amino acids. V lost 10 bases and J 1 base, leaving 14 bases between the germline ends. The CDR3, as DNA: TGTGCCACAAACAGGGAGCTTTCTGGAAACACCATATATTTT. Its protein is CATNRELSGNTIYF.

This chain joins TRBV7-3 and TRBJ2-1; the match to TRBD1 covers 8 bases. Germline V gene data show CDR1 as SGHTA and CDR2 as FQGTGA. V lost 5 bases to trimming and J lost 7 bases; unmatched junction nucleotides: 7. The CDR3 is 14 amino acids. The chain's CDR3 is CASSGQGRGNEQFF. The CDR3 DNA reads as TGTGCCAGCAGCGGACAGGGTAGAGGGAATGAGCAGTTCTTC.

This chain joins TRBV18 and TRBJ2-5; 10 bases line up with TRBD1. V was pared by 3 bases and J by 3 bases, with 1 base of the junction left unmatched. Germline values: CDR1 KGHSH, CDR2 LQKENI. The CDR3 is made up of 14 amino acids. The CDR3 spells CASSPGTGEETQYF. CDR3 sequence (DNA): TGTGCCAGCTCACCTGGGACAGGGGAAGAGACCCAGTACTTC.

This clone was seen only once. The sample carries other DNA sequences with the same CDR3. The chain has TRBV11-2 and TRBJ2-7; TRBD1 might be the D (6 bases). Trimming removed 1 base from V and 3 bases from J, with 10 bases in between. Germline CDR1 SGHAT, CDR2 FQNNGV. This CDR3 spans 14 amino acids. CDR3 DNA sequence: TGTGCCAGCAGCTTAGGGACAGAGAGCTACGAGCAGTACTTC. This translates into CASSLGTESYEQYF. The full variable domain, in which reference TRBV11-2 and TRBJ2-7 provide the parts outside the CDR3, is EAGVAQSPRYKIIEKRQSVAFWCNPISGHATLYWYQQILGQGPKLLIQFQNNGVVDDSQLPKDRFSAERLKGVDSTLKIQPAKLEDSAVYLCASSLGTESYEQYFGPGTRLTVT.

The chain joins TRBV6-5 to TRBJ1-5; possible D gene TRBD1, 5 bases. CDR3 length: 14 residues. The germline V gene has CDR1 MNHEY and CDR2 SVGAGI. V was trimmed by 4 bases and J by 3 bases, leaving 10 bases between them. DNA of the CDR3: TGTGCCAGCAGTTCGGACACTTACAATCAGCCCCAGCATTTT. This encodes CASSSDTYNQPQHF.

V is TRBV7-3 and J is TRBJ2-2; no clear D. This CDR3 has 16 residues. V was pared by 1 base and J by 0 bases, with 9 bases between. CDR1 is SGHTA, CDR2 FQGTGA, per germline. The CDR3 bases are TGTGCCAGCAGCTTAATTCCCAGCGCGAACACCGGGGAGCTGTTTTTT. Encoded protein: CASSLIPSANTGELFF.

This clone has a single count. The rearrangement joins TRBV18 to TRBJ2-1; 11 bases align to TRBD2. The CDR3 has 16 amino acids. Per germline, CDR1 KGHSH and CDR2 LQKENI. V was pared by 4 bases and J by 2 bases, with 4 bases of the junction left unmatched. CDR3 nucleotide sequence: TGTGCCAGCTCACGGGGGACTAGCGGACCCTACAATGAGCAGTTCTTC. It encodes CASSRGTSGPYNEQFF.

The V gene is TRBV2, the J gene TRBJ1-6, with D unclear. CDR3 size: 14 residues. V lost 3 bases and J lost 10, with 13 bases in between. Per the germline V gene, CDR1 is SNHLY and CDR2 is FYNNEI. The DNA of the CDR3 is TGTGCCAGCAGTGATGGGAGGGTCAAGTCACCCCTCCACTTT. The encoded protein is CASSDGRVKSPLHF.